The clone carrying this T cell receptor beta chain has a handful of counts. This CDR3 spans 13 amino acids. The ends lost 5 bases at V and 4 bases at J; junction bases unmatched: 3. Germline CDR1 SGHVS, CDR2 FNYEAQ. Clones were read by immunoSEQ multiplex PCR, and TCRdb kept only the in-frame ones, dropping some. The sample holds 300,000 to 350,000 clones, 65% to 90% seen once. Grouping used clinical history reported by participants in a survey and questionnaire. These data are taken from a study of blood T cell repertoires in COVID-19. The receptor's source is a woman between 35 and 50 years old with acute COVID-19. The V and J genes are TRBV7-6 and TRBJ1-1; TRBD1 agrees at 8 bases. Sample: PBMCs or T cells enriched from blood (not recorded which). CDR3 DNA: TGTGCCAGCAGCACCGACAGGGGCACTGAAGCTTTCTTT. Its translation is CASSTDRGTEAFF.